The 27 T cell receptor beta chains reported below all come from one sample, sequenced in a study of graft-versus-host responses after intestinal transplantation. This table comes from immunoSEQ multiplex PCR, and its TCRdb copy is limited to in-frame clones, with some not included. The sample has approximately 60,000 clones; roughly 90% are singletons. The antigens of these receptors remain unknown. Source: unstimulated CD8+ T cells sorted from spleen or lymph node cells, taken before transplant. These receptors originate from a human donor who was the organ donor for an intestinal transplant.

This clone was seen only once. The rearrangement uses TRBV27 and TRBJ2-1; 10 bases match TRBD2. Germline V CDR1 and CDR2: MNHEY, SMNVEV (reference sequence). The CDR3 consists of 17 residues. V trimming: 3 bases; J trimming: 5 bases; junction bases outside the gene matches: 10. The CDR3 bases are TGTGCCAGCAGTTTCCCGTCTAGCGGGAGTGGTCACAATGAGCAGTTCTTC. It translates to CASSFPSSGSGHNEQFF.

This clone was seen a few times. This chain uses TRBV30 with TRBJ1-1; D is unresolved. V was clipped by 1 base and J by 0 bases, with 9 bases between them. This CDR3 is built from 14 residues. Germline V gene data show CDR1 as GTSNPN and CDR2 as SVGIG (reference sequence). The CDR3 DNA is TGTGCCTGGAGTGGAGGGCTTATGAACACTGAAGCTTTCTTT. It translates to CAWSGGLMNTEAFF.

This clone was found once. This chain connects TRBV4-1 to TRBJ1-2; a possible D gene is TRBD1 (5 bases). V lost 0 bases, J lost 4 bases, and 9 bases lay in between. The germline gives CDR1 MGHRA, CDR2 YSYEKL. This CDR3 comprises 14 residues. The DNA of the CDR3 is TGCGCCAGCAGCCAAGAAACGACAGCCTATGGCTACACCTTC. Residues: CASSQETTAYGYTF.

V is TRBV2 and J is TRBJ2-5; tentative D call: TRBD2 (5 bases). The CDR3 spans 14 residues. V lost 3 bases to trimming and J lost 3 bases, with 11 bases between them. Germline assignment: CDR1 SNHLY and CDR2 FYNNEI. In nucleotides, the CDR3 is TGTGCCAGCAGTGACGGGCTAGCAAAAGAGACCCAGTACTTC. Its protein product is CASSDGLAKETQYF.

The V and J genes are TRBV14 and TRBJ2-1, with 11 nucleotides matching TRBD2. The length of the CDR3 is 16 residues. The junction had 6 bases not matched to a gene; V was cut back by 4 bases and J by 4 bases. CDR1 is SGHDN and CDR2 is FVKESK in the germline V gene. CDR3 nucleotides: TGTGCCAGCAGCCTCGTAGCGGGAGGGCCGTACAATGAGCAGTTCTTC. Translated, it gives CASSLVAGGPYNEQFF.

The V call is TRBV9, the J call TRBJ2-3, with 8 bases that match TRBD2. Germline V CDR1 and CDR2: SGDLS, YYNGEE. The ends lost 4 bases at V and 2 bases at J; junction bases unmatched: 9. This CDR3 is 16 amino acids long. CDR3: CASSIVPAGVTDTQYF. The CDR3 DNA sequence: TGTGCCAGCAGCATAGTCCCAGCGGGGGTCACAGATACGCAGTATTTT.

This clone appeared a single time. The chain employs TRBV6-4 and TRBJ2-2, with a weak D call TRBD2 (6 bases). Between the trimmed V and J ends, which lost 3 bases and 5 bases, there was a span of 16 bases. In germline, CDR1 is MRHNA, CDR2 SNTAGT. CDR3 length equals 16 residues. The CDR3 DNA is TGTGCCAGCAGTGAAGTTAGCGGAGACGGGACCGGGGAGCTGTTTTTT. Translation gives CASSEVSGDGTGELFF.

This chain joins TRBV7-8 and TRBJ2-5, with 9 positions matching TRBD1. J was trimmed by 4 bases and V by 1 base; bases with no gene match: 1. CDR1 and CDR2 (germline): SGHVS, FQNEAQ. The CDR3 is 14 amino acids. CDR3: CASSLVTGGETQYF. As DNA, the CDR3 is TGTGCCAGCAGCTTAGTGACAGGGGGAGAGACCCAGTACTTC.

V is TRBV4-2 and J is TRBJ2-5, with 11 bases identical to TRBD2. CDR3 length: 15 residues. V trimming: 1 base; J trimming: 9 bases; junction bases outside the gene matches: 7. The V gene's germline CDR1 is LGHNA and CDR2 YNFKEQ. CDR3 DNA: TGTGCCAGCAGCCAAGGACTAGCGGGGATAGGGGCCCAGTACTTC. It translates to CASSQGLAGIGAQYF.

CDR3 bases: TGTGCCAGCAGCCAACGACAGGACCCAACACACGAGCAGTACTTC. This gives the protein CASSQRQDPTHEQYF. This rearrangement joins TRBV7-9 to TRBJ2-7; tentative D call: TRBD1 (6 bases). The germline gives CDR1 SEHNR, CDR2 FQNEAQ (reference sequence). The ends were cut back, 5 bases at V and 5 bases at J, with 19 bases in the middle. This CDR3 is 15 amino acids long.

The V call is TRBV30, the J call TRBJ1-2, with TRBD1 identical over 7 bases. The CDR3 totals 13 residues. CDR1 and CDR2 (germline): GTSNPN, SVGIG (reference sequence). The V and J ends lost 4 bases and 4 bases, in that order; junction bases with no gene match: 6. In DNA form, the CDR3 reads TGTGCCTGGACATTAGGGGGCAGCTATGGCTACACCTTC. Translated: CAWTLGGSYGYTF.

This clone was seen just once. This sequence joins TRBV28 and TRBJ2-7; maybe TRBD1 (6 bases). With 6 bases removed from V and 7 bases from J, the gap between germline ends came to 10 bases. Germline lookup yields CDR1 MDHEN and CDR2 SYDVKM. The CDR3 sequence is 11 residues long. CDR3 DNA: TGTGCCAGCAGCCTTACAGGGGAGCAGTACTTC. Translation gives CASSLTGEQYF.

This clone has just one count. At one of its ends the junction is not consistent with the germline gene, which may arise from a read error. The chain carries TRBV28 and TRBJ1-5; D gene unclear. Germline lookup yields CDR1 MDHEN and CDR2 SYDVKM. There are 14 residues in the CDR3. The CDR3 sequence: CASILGGSNQPQHF. The CDR3 coding sequence is TGTGCCAGCATTTTAGGCGGTAGCAATCAGCCCCAGCATTTT.

The CDR3 region has the DNA TGTGCCAGTAGTATATCTCCCTCCACTGAAGCTTTCTTT. It is translated as CASSISPSTEAFF. The chain uses TRBV19 and TRBJ1-1; the D is unclear. Trimming took 2 bases from V and 4 from J, leaving 8 bases between them. Germline V gene lookup returns CDR1 LNHDA and CDR2 SQIVND (reference sequence). The CDR3 contains 13 residues. The full variable domain, rest sourced from reference TRBV19 and TRBJ1-1, is DGGITQSPKYLFRKEGQNVTLSCEQNLNHDAMYWYRQDPGQGLRLIYYSQIVNDFQKGDIAEGYSVSREKKESFPLTVTSAQKNPTAFYLCASSISPSTEAFFGQGTRLTVV.

The sample holds a few counts of this clone. The DNA of the CDR3 is TGTGCCTGGATTCTCCAGGGCTATGGCTACACCTTC. Protein: CAWILQGYGYTF. The rearrangement uses TRBV30 and TRBJ1-2; the D gene is possibly TRBD1 (5 bases). CDR3 length: 12 amino acids. Germline CDR1 is GTSNPN and CDR2 is SVGIG (reference sequence). Trimming stripped 4 bases from V and 4 bases from J, with 10 bases between.

V usage is TRBV11-2 and J usage is TRBJ2-7, with 8 bases fitting TRBD2. The V and J ends lost 5 bases and 6 bases, in that order; junction bases with no gene match: 21. The CDR3 contains 18 residues. CDR1 SGHAT and CDR2 FQNNGV come from the germline V gene. Written as DNA, the CDR3 is TGTGCCAGCAGCCCGGGAGGGGCAGGGTATACTGATGTGTGCGAGCAGTACTTC. It encodes CASSPGGAGYTDVCEQYF. The full variable domain, with the rest looked up from reference TRBV11-2 and TRBJ2-7, is EAGVAQSPRYKIIEKRQSVAFWCNPISGHATLYWYQQILGQGPKLLIQFQNNGVVDDSQLPKDRFSAERLKGVDSTLKIQPAKLEDSAVYLCASSPGGAGYTDVCEQYFGPGTRLTVT.

This clone was seen more than once but under ten times. V gene TRBV27 combines with J gene TRBJ2-7; 7 bases agree with TRBD1. Germline V gene sequence: CDR1 MNHEY, CDR2 SMNVEV (reference sequence). The CDR3 has 13 residues. V dropped 6 bases and J dropped 5; count of bases not matched to a gene: 7. The DNA for the CDR3 is TGTGCCAGCAGACAGACAGGGTACCACGAGCAGTACTTC. It yields the protein CASRQTGYHEQYF.

The gene calls are TRBV7-2 and TRBJ2-7, with D possibly TRBD2 on 6 matching bases. The CDR3 loop spans 15 amino acids. Germline V gene lookup returns CDR1 SGHTA and CDR2 FQGNSA. V shed 2 bases and J shed 3 bases, with 14 bases lying between them. The DNA of the CDR3 is TGTGCCAGCAGCTTATCGTGGGGGGAAGGCTACGAGCAGTACTTC. It is translated as CASSLSWGEGYEQYF.

The rearrangement joins TRBV27 to TRBJ2-1; 8 bases are a match to TRBD2. Per germline, CDR1 MNHEY and CDR2 SMNVEV (reference sequence). Germline trimming cut 4 bases from V and 7 bases from J; bases unmatched to any gene: 6. The CDR3 runs to 14 residues. CDR3 in amino acids: CASSSSGSGNEQFF. In nucleotides, the CDR3 is TGTGCCAGCAGTTCCAGCGGGAGTGGGAATGAGCAGTTCTTC.

This chain links TRBV9 with TRBJ1-2, with D perhaps TRBD1 (5 bases). CDR1 and CDR2 from the germline V gene are SGDLS and YYNGEE. The V end lost 0 bases, the J end lost 6 bases, and 9 bases lay between the germline ends. This CDR3 is 13 amino acids long. This CDR3 reads CASSVGLGDGYTF. CDR3 DNA sequence: TGTGCCAGCAGCGTAGGGTTAGGGGATGGCTACACCTTC.

This clone was observed once. This rearrangement joins TRBV29-1 to TRBJ2-7; perhaps TRBD1 as D (5 bases). The CDR3 totals 13 residues. V lost 6 bases to trimming and J lost 0 bases, with 12 bases between them. Looked up from germline, CDR1 is SQVTM and CDR2 is ANQGSEA. CDR3: CSVWGADSYEQYF. The CDR3 coding sequence is TGCAGCGTATGGGGCGCCGACTCCTACGAGCAGTACTTC.

The chain has TRBV5-8 and TRBJ2-1, with 8 bases matching TRBD2. CDR3 length: 15 residues. Germline V gene sequence: CDR1 SGHTS, CDR2 YDEGEE. V lost 0 bases and J lost 8; bases outside the gene matches: 7. CDR3 amino acids: CASSLAGGLRDEQFF. The CDR3 nucleotides read TGTGCCAGCAGCTTGGCGGGAGGGCTTAGGGATGAGCAGTTCTTC.

This CDR3 is CASSAPEPVHGNQPQHF. In DNA, the CDR3 is TGTGCCAGCAGCGCCCCGGAGCCCGTCCATGGCAATCAGCCCCAGCATTTT. This chain joins TRBV28 and TRBJ1-5; D gene ambiguous. Germline V gives CDR1 MDHEN, CDR2 SYDVKM. V was cut by 6 bases and J by 2 bases, with 20 bases left in between. The CDR3 length is 17 residues.

V usage is TRBV6-5 and J usage is TRBJ1-5; no firm D call. V lost 4 bases, J lost 4 bases, and 8 bases lay in between. The germline V gene encodes CDR1 MNHEY and CDR2 SVGAGI. This CDR3 comprises 13 residues. In DNA, the CDR3 is TGTGCCAGCAGTTCTCAGGAAAATCAGCCCCAGCATTTT. This encodes CASSSQENQPQHF.

CDR3 sequence (DNA): TGTGCCAGCAGCAGGGGACAGGGGTTAACCTACGAGCAGTACTTC. This gives the protein CASSRGQGLTYEQYF. V and J are TRBV5-6 and TRBJ2-7, with 10 bases matching TRBD1. There are 15 residues in the CDR3. Trimming removed 4 bases from V and 2 bases from J; junction bases left unmatched: 6. Germline CDR1 SGHDT, CDR2 YYEEEE.

The chain employs TRBV27 and TRBJ1-1, with 11 bases matching TRBD1. The CDR3 runs to 14 residues. With 2 bases clipped from V and 4 bases from J, the junction kept 0 bases outside the gene matches. Germline V gene sequence: CDR1 MNHEY, CDR2 SMNVEV (reference sequence). The CDR3 is CASSLGTGGTEAFF. CDR3 coding DNA: TGTGCCAGCAGTTTAGGGACAGGGGGCACTGAAGCTTTCTTT.

The chain recombines TRBV7-8 with TRBJ1-2, with D uncertain. V lost 1 base, J lost 0 bases, and 12 bases lay in between. This CDR3 has 16 residues. Germline V gene lookup returns CDR1 SGHVS and CDR2 FQNEAQ. CDR3 residues: CASSLEPEYTNYGYTF. CDR3 sequence (DNA): TGTGCCAGCAGCTTAGAACCAGAATATACTAACTATGGCTACACCTTC. Full variable domain (missing parts from reference TRBV7-8 and TRBJ1-2): GAGVSQSPRYKVAKRGQDVALRCDPISGHVSLFWYQQALGQGPEFLTYFQNEAQLDKSGLPSDRFFAERPEGSVSTLKIQRTQQEDSAVYLCASSLEPEYTNYGYTFGSGTRLTVV.